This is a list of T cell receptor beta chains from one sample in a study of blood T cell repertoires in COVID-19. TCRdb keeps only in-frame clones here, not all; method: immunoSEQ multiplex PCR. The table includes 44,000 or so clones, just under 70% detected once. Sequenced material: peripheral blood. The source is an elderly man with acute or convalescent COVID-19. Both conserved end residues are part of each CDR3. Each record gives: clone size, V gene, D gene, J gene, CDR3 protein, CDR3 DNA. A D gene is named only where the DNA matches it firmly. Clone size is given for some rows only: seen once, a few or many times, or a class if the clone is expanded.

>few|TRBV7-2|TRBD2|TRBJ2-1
CASSLWLAGVMNEQFF
TGTGCCAGCAGCTTATGGCTAGCGGGAGTAATGAATGAGCAGTTCTTC
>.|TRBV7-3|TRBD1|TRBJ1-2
CASSRQGDYGYTF
TGTGCCAGCAGCAGACAGGGGGACTATGGCTACACCTTC
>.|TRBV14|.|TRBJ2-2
CASSLWSSQEGGELFF
TGTGCCAGCAGCCTCTGGTCTAGCCAGGAGGGCGGGGAGCTGTTTTTT
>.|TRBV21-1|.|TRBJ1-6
CASSNRQGENSPLHF
TGTGCCAGCAGCAACAGACAGGGGGAAAATTCACCCCTCCACTTT
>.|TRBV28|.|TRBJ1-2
CASSPGQGKSYGYTF
TGTGCCAGCAGCCCGGGGCAGGGGAAATCTTATGGCTACACCTTC
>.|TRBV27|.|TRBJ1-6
CASSLSGAANSPLHF
TGTGCCAGCAGTTTATCAGGGGCGGCAAATTCACCCCTCCACTTT
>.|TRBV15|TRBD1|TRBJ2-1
CATSRGQGDSYYNEQFF
TGTGCCACCAGTAGGGGACAGGGCGACTCATACTACAATGAGCAGTTCTTC
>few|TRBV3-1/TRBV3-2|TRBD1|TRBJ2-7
CASSRLVQGDEQYF
TGTGCCAGCAGCCGACTGGTACAGGGGGACGAGCAGTACTTC
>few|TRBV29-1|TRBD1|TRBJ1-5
CSATGGGQPQHF
TGCAGCGCTACAGGGGGTGGTCAGCCCCAGCATTTT
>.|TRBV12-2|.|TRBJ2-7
CASRSGQGVYEQYF
TGTGCAAGTCGCTCAGGACAGGGCGTCTACGAGCAGTACTTC
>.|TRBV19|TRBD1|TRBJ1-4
CASSSQGALSEKLFF
TGTGCCAGTAGCTCGCAGGGGGCCCTTAGCGAAAAACTGTTTTTT
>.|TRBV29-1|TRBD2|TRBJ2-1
CSVERLAGGFHLQEQFF
TGCAGCGTTGAAAGACTAGCGGGGGGATTCCACCTCCAGGAGCAGTTCTTC
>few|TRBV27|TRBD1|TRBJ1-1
CASSSPDRWNTEAFF
TGTGCCAGCAGTTCGCCGGACAGGTGGAACACTGAAGCTTTCTTT
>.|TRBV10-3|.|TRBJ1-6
CAISESAGARSSYNSPLHF
TGTGCCATCAGTGAGTCGGCAGGGGCGCGGAGCTCCTATAATTCACCCCTCCACTTT
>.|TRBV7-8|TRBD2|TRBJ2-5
CASGGGGTQLGQGTQYF
TGTGCCAGCGGTGGCGGGGGGACCCAATTAGGCCAGGGGACCCAGTACTTC
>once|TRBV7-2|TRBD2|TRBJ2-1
CASSLDSGVYNEQFF
TGTGCCAGCAGCTTAGATAGCGGGGTCTACAATGAGCAGTTCTTC
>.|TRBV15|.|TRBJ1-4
CATSRDPGTPFIGPNEKLFF
TGTGCCACCAGCAGAGATCCCGGGACACCCTTTATTGGTCCTAATGAAAAACTGTTTTTT
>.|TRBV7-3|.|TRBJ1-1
CASSFTGISEAFF
TGTGCCAGCAGCTTCACAGGGATTAGTGAAGCTTTCTTT
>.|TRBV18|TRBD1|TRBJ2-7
CASSPGQAELYEQYF
TGTGCCAGCTCACCGGGACAGGCGGAGCTCTACGAGCAGTACTTC
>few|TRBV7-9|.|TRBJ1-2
CASSRGERGYGYTF
TGTGCCAGCAGCAGAGGAGAAAGGGGGTATGGCTACACCTTC
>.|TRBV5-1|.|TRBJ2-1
CASSLGGADSIYNEQFF
TGCGCCAGCAGCTTGGGCGGGGCGGACTCTATCTACAATGAGCAGTTCTTC
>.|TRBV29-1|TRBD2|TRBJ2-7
CSVEGGGQYEQYF
TGCAGCGTTGAGGGGGGAGGGCAATACGAGCAGTACTTC
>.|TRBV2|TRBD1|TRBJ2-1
CASSPPGQRHNEQFF
TGTGCCAGCTCACCCCCGGGACAGAGGCACAATGAGCAGTTCTTC
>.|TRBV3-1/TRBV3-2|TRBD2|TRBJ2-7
CASSQGAQGGAGGSSYEQYF
TGTGCCAGCAGCCAAGGGGCCCAGGGAGGCGCGGGGGGCTCCTCCTACGAGCAGTACTTC
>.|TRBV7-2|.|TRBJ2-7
CASSLAGGEQYF
TGTGCCAGCAGCTTAGCAGGGGGAGAGCAGTACTTC
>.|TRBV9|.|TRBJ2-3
CASSSLQGVGQYF
TGTGCCAGCAGCTCCCTACAGGGTGTTGGGCAGTATTTT
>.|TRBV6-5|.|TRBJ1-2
CASTTGREGGYTF
TGTGCCAGCACCACTGGCAGGGAAGGTGGCTACACCTTC
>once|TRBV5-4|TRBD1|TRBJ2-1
CASSPGQGSYNEQFF
TGTGCCAGCAGCCCGGGACAGGGTTCCTACAATGAGCAGTTCTTC
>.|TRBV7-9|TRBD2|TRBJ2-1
CASSPGLLSSYNEQFF
TGTGCCAGCAGCCCGGGACTACTTAGCTCCTACAATGAGCAGTTCTTC
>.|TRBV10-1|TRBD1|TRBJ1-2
CASSGEGADNYGYTF
TGCGCCAGCAGTGGTGAGGGGGCTGATAACTATGGCTACACCTTC
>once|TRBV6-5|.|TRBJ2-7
CASSISSASYEQYF
TGTGCCAGCAGTATTTCTAGCGCTTCCTACGAGCAGTACTTC
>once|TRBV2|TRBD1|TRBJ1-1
CASSRDRGYEAFF
TGTGCCAGCAGCCGCGACAGGGGATATGAAGCTTTCTTT
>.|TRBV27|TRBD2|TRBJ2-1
CASTPFASGATNEQFF
TGTGCCAGCACCCCATTCGCCAGCGGGGCTACAAATGAGCAGTTCTTC
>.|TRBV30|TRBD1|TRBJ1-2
CAGQENYGYTF
TGTGCCGGACAGGAAAACTATGGCTACACCTTC
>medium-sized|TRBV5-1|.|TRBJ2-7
CASSRARRQMIYEQYF
TGCGCCAGCAGCCGCGCTCGTCGACAGATGATTTACGAGCAGTACTTC
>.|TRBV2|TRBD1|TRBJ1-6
CASRRTGPAPLHF
TGTGCCAGCAGGCGGACAGGGCCGGCACCCCTCCACTTT
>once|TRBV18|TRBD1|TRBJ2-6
CASSPMVGTGGPGANVLTF
TGTGCCAGCTCACCAATGGTTGGGACAGGGGGGCCTGGGGCCAACGTCCTGACTTTC
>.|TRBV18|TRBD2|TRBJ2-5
CASSPLGTGGTGPQYF
TGTGCCAGCTCACCACTCGGAACGGGAGGGACCGGGCCCCAGTACTTC
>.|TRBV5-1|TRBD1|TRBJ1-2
CASSWDSAGYTF
TGCGCCAGCAGCTGGGACAGCGCTGGCTACACCTTC
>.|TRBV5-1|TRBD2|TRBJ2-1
CASSGGTSGNNEQFF
TGCGCCAGCAGTGGGGGGACTAGCGGGAACAATGAGCAGTTCTTC
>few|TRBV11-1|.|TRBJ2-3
CASSPTTGPDTQYF
TGTGCCAGCAGCCCTACTACAGGACCAGATACGCAGTATTTT
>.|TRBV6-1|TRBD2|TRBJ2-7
CASSEAQRREGYEQYF
TGTGCCAGCAGTGAAGCACAACGGCGGGAGGGCTACGAGCAGTACTTC
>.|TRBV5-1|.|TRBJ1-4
CASTESDRTEKLFF
TGCGCCAGCACGGAATCCGACAGAACCGAAAAACTGTTTTTT
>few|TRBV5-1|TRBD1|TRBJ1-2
CASSPEGQARLGGYTF
TGCGCCAGCAGCCCGGAAGGACAGGCGCGTCTTGGAGGCTACACCTTC
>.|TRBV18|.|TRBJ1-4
CASSPPSQANEKLFF
TGTGCCAGCTCACCACCCTCACAGGCTAATGAAAAACTGTTTTTT
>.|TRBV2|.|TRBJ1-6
CASRYRDYFYNSPLHF
TGTGCCAGCAGATACCGGGACTACTTTTATAATTCACCCCTCCACTTT